This T cell receptor beta chain was captured in a study of blood T cell repertoires in COVID-19. Overall study: Collection of acute and convalescent COVID-19 samples took place in the United States, Italy and Spain. T cells, B-cell-depleted T cells, or PBMCs provided the cDNA or gDNA that served as material.

Germline lookup yields CDR1 SGHNT and CDR2 YYREEE (reference sequence). Trimming stripped 4 bases from V and 2 bases from J, with 15 bases between. CDR3 length equals 15 residues. The protocol was immunoSEQ multiplex PCR, while the TCRdb copy is restricted to in-frame clones and leaves out a portion. The sample has about 51,000 clones, roughly 86% seen once. This sequence originates from a man at least 80 years old with active COVID-19. V is TRBV5-4 and J is TRBJ1-1; weak D call: TRBD1 (6 bases). The material sequenced was peripheral blood. The CDR3 DNA follows: TGTGCCAGCAGCCCGGATTGGGGGCGAAACACTGAAGCTTTCTTT. It yields the protein CASSPDWGRNTEAFF.